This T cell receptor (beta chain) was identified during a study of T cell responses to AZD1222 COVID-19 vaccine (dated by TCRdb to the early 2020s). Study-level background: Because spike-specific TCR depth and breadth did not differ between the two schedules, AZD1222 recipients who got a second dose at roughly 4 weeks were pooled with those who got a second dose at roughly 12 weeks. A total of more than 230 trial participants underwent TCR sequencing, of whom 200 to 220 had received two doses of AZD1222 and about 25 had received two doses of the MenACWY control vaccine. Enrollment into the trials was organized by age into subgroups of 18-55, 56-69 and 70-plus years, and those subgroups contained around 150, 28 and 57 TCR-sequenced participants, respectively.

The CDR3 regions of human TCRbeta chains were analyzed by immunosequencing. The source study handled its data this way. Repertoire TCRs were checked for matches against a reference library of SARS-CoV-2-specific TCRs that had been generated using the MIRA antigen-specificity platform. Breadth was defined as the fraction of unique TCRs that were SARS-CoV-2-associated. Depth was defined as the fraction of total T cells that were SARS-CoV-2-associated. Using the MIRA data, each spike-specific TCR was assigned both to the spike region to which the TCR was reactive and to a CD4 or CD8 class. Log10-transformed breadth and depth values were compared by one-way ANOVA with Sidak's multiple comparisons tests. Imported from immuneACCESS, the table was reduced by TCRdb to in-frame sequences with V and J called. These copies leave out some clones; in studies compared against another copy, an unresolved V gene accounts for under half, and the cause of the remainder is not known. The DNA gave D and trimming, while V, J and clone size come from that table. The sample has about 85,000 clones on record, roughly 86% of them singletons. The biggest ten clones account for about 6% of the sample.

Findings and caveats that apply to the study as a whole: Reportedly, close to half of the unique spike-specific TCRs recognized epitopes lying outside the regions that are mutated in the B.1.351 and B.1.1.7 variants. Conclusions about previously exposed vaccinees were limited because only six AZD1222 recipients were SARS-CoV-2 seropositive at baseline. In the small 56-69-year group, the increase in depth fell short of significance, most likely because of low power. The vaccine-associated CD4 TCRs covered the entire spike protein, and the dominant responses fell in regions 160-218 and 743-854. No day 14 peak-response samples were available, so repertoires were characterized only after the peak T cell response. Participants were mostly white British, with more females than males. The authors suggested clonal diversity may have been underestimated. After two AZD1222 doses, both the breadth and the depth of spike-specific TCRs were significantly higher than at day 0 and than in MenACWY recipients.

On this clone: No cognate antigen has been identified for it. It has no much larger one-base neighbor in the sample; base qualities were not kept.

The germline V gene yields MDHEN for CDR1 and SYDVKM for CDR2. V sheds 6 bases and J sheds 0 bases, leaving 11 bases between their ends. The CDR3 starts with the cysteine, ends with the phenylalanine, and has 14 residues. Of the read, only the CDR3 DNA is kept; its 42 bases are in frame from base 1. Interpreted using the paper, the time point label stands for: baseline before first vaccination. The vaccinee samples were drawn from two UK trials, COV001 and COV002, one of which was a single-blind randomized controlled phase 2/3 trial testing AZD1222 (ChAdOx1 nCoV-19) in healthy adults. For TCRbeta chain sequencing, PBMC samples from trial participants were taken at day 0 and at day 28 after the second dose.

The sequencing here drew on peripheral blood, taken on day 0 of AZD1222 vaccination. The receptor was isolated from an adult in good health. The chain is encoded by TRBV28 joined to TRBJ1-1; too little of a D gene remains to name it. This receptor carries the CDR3 CASSRGGMNTEAFF. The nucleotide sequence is TGTGCCAGCAGCAGAGGAGGGATGAACACTGAAGCTTTCTTT.